One sample yielded the 29 T cell receptor beta chains listed below, sequenced in a study of cytomegalovirus exposure and HLA in healthy donors. The assay was immunoSEQ multiplex PCR, and TCRdb's table has in-frame clones only and misses some. The data contain 150,000 to 170,000 clones, 86% of them singletons. Sequenced material: PBMCs. Receptors originate from a human donor in good health.

CDR3 region: CASSLNFGSQDNEQFF. In nucleotides, the CDR3 is TGTGCCAGCAGCTTAAACTTTGGGTCGCAGGACAATGAGCAGTTCTTC. The gene calls are TRBV7-9 and TRBJ2-1; D is uncertain. There are 16 residues in the CDR3. Germline CDR1 and CDR2: SEHNR and FQNEAQ (reference sequence). The ends were cut back, 2 bases at V and 5 bases at J, with 16 bases in the middle.

V is TRBV10-1 and J is TRBJ1-4; possible D gene TRBD1, 6 bases. Trimming removed 0 bases from V and 4 bases from J, with 9 bases in between. Germline CDR1 is WNHNN and CDR2 is SYGVQD (reference sequence). This CDR3 spans 15 amino acids. CDR3 amino acids: CASSESGQNNEKLFF. CDR3 DNA sequence: TGCGCCAGCAGTGAGTCAGGACAGAATAATGAAAAACTGTTTTTT.

This chain connects TRBV11-2 to TRBJ1-2, with a weak D call TRBD1 (5 bases). V lost 5 bases to trimming and J lost 6 bases, with 19 bases between them. Germline loops: CDR1 SGHAT, CDR2 FQNNGV. The CDR3 loop spans 15 amino acids. The CDR3 sequence is CASSITGGGRHGYTF. The CDR3 DNA is TGTGCCAGCAGCATAACTGGGGGAGGAAGGCATGGCTACACCTTC.

V is TRBV27 and J is TRBJ2-2, with TRBD2 identical over 10 bases. The CDR3 is 17 residues long. V trimming: 6 bases; J trimming: 3 bases; junction bases outside the gene matches: 10. Germline CDR1 and CDR2: MNHEY and SMNVEV (reference sequence). The CDR3 DNA is TGTGCCAGCAGGGGCCTAGCGGGAGACCCCCACACCGGGGAGCTGTTTTTT. Protein: CASRGLAGDPHTGELFF.

The J gene is TRBJ2-7, the V gene TRBV10-2; no firm D call. CDR3 size: 13 residues. Germline V gene data show CDR1 as WSHSY and CDR2 as SAAADI. V lost 2 bases and J 6 bases, leaving 11 bases between the germline ends. The CDR3 spells CASSERVFSEQYF. The CDR3 nucleotides read TGCGCCAGCAGTGAGCGGGTGTTCTCCGAGCAGTACTTC.

The genes are TRBV7-9 and TRBJ1-5; D call uncertain. V shed 3 bases and J shed 4 bases, with 4 bases lying between them. The CDR3 length is 12 residues. Germline V lookup: CDR1 SEHNR, CDR2 FQNEAQ (reference sequence). The CDR3 DNA reads as TGTGCCAGCAGCTTTAGAAATCAGCCCCAGCATTTT. Amino acids: CASSFRNQPQHF.

This clone was seen only a few times. The J gene is TRBJ2-7, the V gene TRBV5-4; 7 bases agree with TRBD1. Germline loops: CDR1 SGHNT, CDR2 YYREEE (reference sequence). CDR3 length equals 13 residues. Trimming took 4 bases from V and 7 from J; bases not matched to a gene: 8. CDR3 residues: CASSPRGFGEQYF. The CDR3 nucleotides are TGTGCCAGCAGCCCCAGGGGGTTTGGGGAGCAGTACTTC.

V gene TRBV29-1 combines with J gene TRBJ2-1; D possibly corresponds to TRBD2 (6 bases). This CDR3 comprises 12 residues. CDR1 SQVTM and CDR2 ANQGSEA come from the germline V gene. Trimming shortened V by 3 bases and J by 10 bases, and 13 bases separated the two germline ends. CDR3: CSVELRDWEQFF. As DNA, the CDR3 is TGCAGCGTTGAGTTGCGGGACTGGGAGCAGTTCTTC.

The chain joins TRBV7-8 to TRBJ2-7, with D possibly TRBD1 on 6 matching bases. CDR1 SGHVS and CDR2 FQNEAQ come from the germline V gene. The CDR3 contains 15 residues. V gave up 1 base and J gave up 3 bases, with 13 bases separating them. The DNA for the CDR3 is TGTGCCAGCAGCTTAGTACAGGGTCGGAACTACGAGCAGTACTTC. This sequence encodes CASSLVQGRNYEQYF. Drawing the rest from reference TRBV7-8 and TRBJ2-7, the complete variable domain is GAGVSQSPRYKVAKRGQDVALRCDPISGHVSLFWYQQALGQGPEFLTYFQNEAQLDKSGLPSDRFFAERPEGSVSTLKIQRTQQEDSAVYLCASSLVQGRNYEQYFGPGTRLTVT.

V usage is TRBV6-1 and J usage is TRBJ2-3; 7 positions match TRBD1. Unmatched junction bases numbered 5, after V lost 4 bases and J lost 7 bases. CDR3 length: 13 residues. Germline CDR1 and CDR2: MNHNS and SASEGT. Here the CDR3 DNA reads TGTGCCAGCAGTGTAACAGGGGAGTATACGCAGTATTTT. Encoded protein: CASSVTGEYTQYF.

The chain has TRBV7-9 and TRBJ2-3; D call uncertain. Trimming pared 2 bases from V and 13 bases from J, leaving 19 bases between. Germline V CDR1 and CDR2: SEHNR, FQNEAQ (reference sequence). The CDR3 has 14 amino acids. The CDR3 is CASSLINDAGTEYF. The DNA for the CDR3 is TGTGCCAGCAGCTTAATTAATGACGCCGGAACAGAGTATTTT. The whole variable domain, filled in from reference TRBV7-9 and TRBJ2-3, reads DTGVSQNPRHKITKRGQNVTFRCDPISEHNRLYWYRQTLGQGPEFLTYFQNEAQLEKSRLLSDRFSAERPKGSFSTLEIQRTEQGDSAMYLCASSLINDAGTEYFGPGTRLTVL.

This chain joins TRBV7-6 and TRBJ2-1, with D maybe TRBD1 (6 bases). The length of the CDR3 is 15 residues. Looked up from germline, CDR1 is SGHVS and CDR2 is FNYEAQ. Trimming shortened V by 3 bases and J by 4 bases, and 13 bases separated the two germline ends. The CDR3 DNA is TGTGCCAGCAGCTTCTTCGGGACAACTTACAATGAGCAGTTCTTC. Protein: CASSFFGTTYNEQFF.

This chain uses TRBV14 with TRBJ2-5; 13 positions match TRBD2. The CDR3 has 16 amino acids. V lost 6 bases, J lost 5 bases, and 9 bases stayed unmatched. CDR1 SGHDN and CDR2 FVKESK come from the germline V gene. The CDR3 here is CASSSGGLAGYETQYF. In DNA form, the CDR3 reads TGTGCCAGCAGTTCCGGGGGACTAGCGGGATACGAGACCCAGTACTTC.

J is TRBJ1-5 and V is TRBV5-6; D is unresolved. Germline V gives CDR1 SGHDT, CDR2 YYEEEE. Trimming stripped 0 bases from V and 0 bases from J, with 10 bases between. This CDR3 has 16 amino acids. For the CDR3, the DNA is TGTGCCAGCAGCTTGGGGAGAGGTAATAGCAATCAGCCCCAGCATTTT. This gives the protein CASSLGRGNSNQPQHF.

This clone was observed a handful of times. V and J are TRBV4-1 and TRBJ1-5; TRBD1 agrees at 9 bases. Germline V lookup: CDR1 MGHRA, CDR2 YSYEKL. With 0 bases clipped from V and 6 bases from J, the junction kept 9 bases outside the gene matches. This CDR3 comprises 17 residues. The CDR3 region has the DNA TGCGCCAGCAGCCAAGATCAGGGGGACAGGGCGAGTCAGCCCCAGCATTTT. Encoded protein: CASSQDQGDRASQPQHF.

The chain employs TRBV15 and TRBJ1-1; 7 positions match TRBD1. V dropped 0 bases and J dropped 11; count of bases not matched to a gene: 9. Germline CDR1 reads LNHNV; CDR2 reads YYDKDF (reference sequence). CDR3 length: 14 residues. As DNA, the CDR3 is TGTGCCACCAGCAGAGATCAGGGGGGCGTATCGGCTTTCTTT. The encoded protein is CATSRDQGGVSAFF.

The chain is built from TRBV19 and TRBJ2-1, with D perhaps matching TRBD2 (5 bases). Germline lookup yields CDR1 LNHDA and CDR2 SQIVND (reference sequence). The V end was cut by 8 bases, the J end by 4 bases, with 9 bases between. The length of the CDR3 is 12 residues. The CDR3 here is CASGLAYNEQFF. In DNA, the CDR3 is TGTGCCAGTGGGCTAGCTTACAATGAGCAGTTCTTC.

The V and J genes are TRBV23-1 and TRBJ2-2; TRBD1 matches 7 bases. TRBV23-1 is treated as an ORF (open reading frame) with a function not yet certain. The J segment lost 3 bases and the V segment lost 6 bases, leaving 7 bases of the junction unmatched. The length of the CDR3 is 15 residues. Written as DNA, the CDR3 is TGCGCCAGCAGACCTCGTACAGGGGACACCGGGGAGCTGTTTTTT. Translating it yields CASRPRTGDTGELFF.

This chain joins TRBV4-1 and TRBJ2-6, with D unclear. From germline, CDR1 is MGHRA and CDR2 YSYEKL. The CDR3 runs to 15 residues. The ends were cut back, 6 bases at V and 2 bases at J, with 11 bases in the middle. This CDR3 is CASSRPGAGANVLTF. DNA of the CDR3: TGCGCCAGCAGTCGCCCAGGTGCTGGGGCCAACGTCCTGACTTTC.

This rearrangement joins TRBV28 to TRBJ1-1, with D tentatively TRBD1 (5 bases). The CDR3 consists of 12 residues. Per germline, CDR1 MDHEN and CDR2 SYDVKM. V shed 9 bases and J shed 1 base, with 9 bases lying between them. The CDR3 nucleotides are TGTGCCAGTACCGGGGGGAACACTGAAGCTTTCTTT. Amino acid sequence: CASTGGNTEAFF.

The rearrangement links TRBV7-2 to TRBJ2-7; 12 nucleotides align to TRBD2. Germline trimming cut 5 bases from V and 3 bases from J; bases unmatched to any gene: 14. Looked up from germline, CDR1 is SGHTA and CDR2 is FQGNSA. This CDR3 comprises 18 residues. The CDR3 DNA is TGTGCCAGCAGCATACAGCGACTAGCGGGAGACTCACACTACGAGCAGTACTTC. Its protein is CASSIQRLAGDSHYEQYF.

CDR3 nucleotide sequence: TGCGCCAGCAGCCCCGGAGCCTCGGAGGGCACTGAAGCTTTCTTT. This codes for CASSPGASEGTEAFF. This chain connects TRBV5-1 to TRBJ1-1, with no clear D. The germline V and J ends were trimmed by 4 bases and 4 bases, with 17 bases remaining between them. This CDR3 is 15 amino acids long. Per germline, CDR1 SGHRS and CDR2 YFSETQ.

This chain links TRBV15 with TRBJ1-5, with 8 bases lining up with TRBD1. The germline V gene has CDR1 LNHNV and CDR2 YYDKDF (reference sequence). CDR3 length: 14 amino acids. V lost 1 base to trimming and J lost 7 bases; unmatched junction nucleotides: 3. The DNA for the CDR3 is TGTGCCACCAGCAGAGGGGCAGGGGGCCAGCCCCAGCATTTT. Amino acids: CATSRGAGGQPQHF.

The chain joins TRBV29-1 to TRBJ2-1; 8 bases line up with TRBD1. CDR1 is SQVTM, CDR2 ANQGSEA, per germline. J was trimmed by 5 bases and V by 1 base; bases with no gene match: 7. The CDR3 runs 15 residues. In DNA form, the CDR3 reads TGCAGCGTTGAAGGGACAGGGTTGAGTAACAATGAGCAGTTCTTC. As protein: CSVEGTGLSNNEQFF.

The chain combines TRBV13 with TRBJ2-3; the match to TRBD2 covers 8 bases. J was trimmed by 4 bases and V by 5 bases; bases with no gene match: 8. Germline V CDR1 and CDR2: PRHDT, FYEKMQ (reference sequence). The CDR3 has 15 amino acids. CDR3: CASSLSVTSADTQYF. The DNA for the CDR3 is TGTGCCAGCAGCCTTTCAGTGACTAGCGCAGATACGCAGTATTTT.

The rearrangement uses TRBV10-3 and TRBJ1-1; possible D gene TRBD1, 5 bases. Between the trimmed V and J ends, which lost 2 bases and 4 bases, there was a span of 11 bases. Germline values: CDR1 ENHRY, CDR2 SYGVKD. This CDR3 spans 14 amino acids. DNA for the CDR3: TGTGCCATCAGTGAGCCCGACAGAAGCACTGAAGCTTTCTTT. Translating it yields CAISEPDRSTEAFF.

The genes are TRBV5-4 and TRBJ1-2; D is possibly TRBD1 (6 bases). Germline CDR1 and CDR2: SGHNT and YYREEE (reference sequence). V lost 4 bases, J lost 5 bases, and 18 bases lay in between. This CDR3 region has 15 residues. The CDR3 DNA sequence: TGTGCCAGCAGCCGAAATACCGGGACACCGTATGGCTACACCTTC. Translated, it gives CASSRNTGTPYGYTF. Together with reference TRBV5-4 and TRBJ1-2, the CDR3 gives the full variable domain: ETGVTQSPTHLIKTRGQQVTLRCSSQSGHNTVSWYQQALGQGPQFIFQYYREEENGRGNFPPRFSGLQFPNYSSELNVNALELDDSALYLCASSRNTGTPYGYTFGSGTRLTVV.

The rearrangement joins TRBV5-4 to TRBJ1-1; a possible D gene is TRBD1 (5 bases). V gave up 6 bases and J gave up 2 bases, with 20 bases separating them. The germline V gene has CDR1 SGHNT and CDR2 YYREEE (reference sequence). The CDR3 loop spans 16 amino acids. This CDR3 reads CASTNTKAQGNTEAFF. In nucleotides, the CDR3 is TGTGCCAGCACTAATACCAAAGCGCAGGGAAACACTGAAGCTTTCTTT.

This clone was detected only a few times. The chain joins TRBV7-8 to TRBJ1-1; no reliable D call. This CDR3 is 15 amino acids long. V lost 2 bases and J 6 bases, leaving 16 bases between the germline ends. Germline-derived CDR1 and CDR2 are SGHVS and FQNEAQ. Written as DNA, the CDR3 is TGTGCCAGCAGCTTACGGGAGGGCAAGGACGCTGAAGCTTTCTTT. Translation: CASSLREGKDAEAFF.